This TCR beta chain was identified during a study of cytomegalovirus exposure and HLA in healthy donors. Across the whole study: Genetic ancestry analysis placed 81% of the 398 donors that were genotyped in the Caucasian-associated cluster.

Trimming left V 7 bases short and J 9 bases short, with 16 bases between. The CDR3 has 14 amino acids. The germline V gene has CDR1 MDHEN and CDR2 SYDVKM. Study outcomes and limitations: TCR beta chain V- and J-gene trimming was linked, in a later analysis, to a missense variant in DCLRE1C. Among the sequence variants, a highly shared cluster was likely an artifact of sequencing.

This clone occurred once. Antigen: not known. The PCR used 60 Vbeta and 13 Jbeta primers. Produced via immunoSEQ multiplex PCR; TCRdb's table is partial and in-frame only. The table has under 200,000 clones, around four fifths seen once. The chain uses TRBV28 and TRBJ1-6, with TRBD1 as a possible D gene (5 bases). Specimen: PBMCs. The clonotype was recovered from a man aged 25-45 years in good health and CMV-seronegative. This CDR3 is CASKGQTGGSPLHF. The CDR3 bases are TGTGCCAGCAAAGGACAAACCGGGGGTTCACCCCTCCACTTT.